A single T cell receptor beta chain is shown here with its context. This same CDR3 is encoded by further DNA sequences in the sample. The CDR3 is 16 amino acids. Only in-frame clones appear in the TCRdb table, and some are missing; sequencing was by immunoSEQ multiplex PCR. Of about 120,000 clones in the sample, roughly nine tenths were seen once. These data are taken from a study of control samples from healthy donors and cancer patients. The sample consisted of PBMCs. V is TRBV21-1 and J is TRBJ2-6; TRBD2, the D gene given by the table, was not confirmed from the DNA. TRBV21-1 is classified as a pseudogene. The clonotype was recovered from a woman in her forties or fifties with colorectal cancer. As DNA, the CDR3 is TGTGCCAGCGCGGGCGGAGGGAGGGCTGGGGCCAACGTCCTGACTTTC. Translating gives CASAGGGRAGANVLTF.